The T cell receptor (beta chain) described here comes from a study of blood T cell repertoires in COVID-19. Overall study: Whether acute or convalescent, the COVID-19 samples came from the United States, Italy and Spain. Sources were T cells, B-cell-depleted T cells, or PBMCs; the material itself was cDNA or gDNA.

How the authors handled the data: Reference gene primer amplification gave nucleated cell count estimates. Produced via immunoSEQ multiplex PCR; TCRdb's table is partial and in-frame only. The V and J calls and clone size come from that table; D and trimming were worked out from the DNA. The table includes 170,000 or so clones, roughly 83% detected once. Trimming left V 1 base short and J 3 bases short, with 12 bases between. The CDR3 runs 15 residues. Germline V gene data show CDR1 as GTSNPN and CDR2 as SVGIG (reference sequence). The sample consisted of peripheral blood. The chain combines TRBV30 with TRBJ2-2; tentative D call: TRBD1 (6 bases). The source is a woman in her sixties or seventies with acute or convalescent COVID-19. The CDR3 protein is CAWSGGRVDTGELFF. DNA for the CDR3: TGTGCCTGGAGTGGGGGGCGGGTCGACACCGGGGAGCTGTTTTTT.